One and the same sample provided the 32 T cell receptor beta chains below, sequenced in a study of vaccination effects on CD4 cells after COVID-19. Ahead of sequencing, the ViraFEST assay grew antigen-specific CD4+ T cells using viral peptide pools. Upon completion of 10 days in culture, CD4+ T cells were isolated. From March to December 2020, the person had a SARS-CoV-2 infection that was confirmed by PCR. These receptors lack a known antigen. Sequencing was performed with immunoSEQ multiplex PCR; in TCRdb, only in-frame clones are kept and a portion is missing. The sample records tens of thousands of clones, around 75% being singletons. Material: CD4+ T cells from PBMCs cultured with a peptide pool, obtained before COVID-19 vaccination. The receptor source for this set is a human donor who had a prior SARS-CoV-2 infection.

The count of this clone is one. This sequence joins TRBV6-5 and TRBJ1-1, with D possibly matching TRBD1 (5 bases). This CDR3 is 13 amino acids long. CDR1 is MNHEY and CDR2 is SVGAGI in the germline V gene. V was shortened by 7 bases and J by 3 bases, with 12 bases between the two germline ends. In DNA, the CDR3 is TGTGCCAGCACTGCCAGGGAGGACACTGAAGCTTTCTTT. It codes for CASTAREDTEAFF.

V usage is TRBV3-1 (or the pseudogene TRBV3-2) and J usage is TRBJ2-3, with a weak D call TRBD2 (5 bases). The CDR3 runs 15 residues. Germline V gives CDR1 LGHDT, CDR2 YNNKEL (reference sequence). The V end was cut by 2 bases, the J end by 4 bases, with 13 bases between. This CDR3 reads CASSQWLAGSDTQYF. The CDR3 DNA is TGTGCCAGCAGCCAATGGCTAGCTGGCTCAGATACGCAGTATTTT.

The chain couples TRBV7-2 to TRBJ2-3, with TRBD1 identical over 7 bases. V gave up 5 bases and J gave up 1 base; unmatched junction bases: 9. Germline V gene lookup returns CDR1 SGHTA and CDR2 FQGNSA. The CDR3 has 16 residues. The CDR3 DNA follows: TGTGCCAGCAGCCTAATTATTACAGGGGGCACAGATACGCAGTATTTT. It specifies CASSLIITGGTDTQYF. The entire variable domain, with the rest obtained from reference TRBV7-2 and TRBJ2-3, is as follows: GAGVSQSPSNKVTEKGKDVELRCDPISGHTALYWYRQSLGQGLEFLIYFQGNSAPDKSGLPSDRFSAERTGGSVSTLTIQRTQQEDSAVYLCASSLIITGGTDTQYFGPGTRLTVL.

Only a few counts were recorded for this clone. The chain uses TRBV6-5 and TRBJ2-7; 7 bases are a match to TRBD1. The CDR3 extends over 16 amino acids. Germline V gene lookup returns CDR1 MNHEY and CDR2 SVGAGI. With 2 bases clipped from V and 2 bases from J, the junction kept 9 bases outside the gene matches. CDR3 nucleotide sequence: TGTGCCAGCAGTTACCAACCGGGACAGCCGACCTACGAGCAGTACTTC. This codes for CASSYQPGQPTYEQYF.

The chain has TRBV4-1 and TRBJ2-1; D is unresolved. The germline CDR1 and CDR2 sequences are MGHRA and YSYEKL. The length of the CDR3 is 15 residues. Trimming removed 1 base from V and 4 bases from J, with 11 bases in between. The CDR3 region is CASSQVVTAYNEQFF. Written as DNA, the CDR3 is TGCGCCAGCAGCCAAGTGGTGACGGCTTACAATGAGCAGTTCTTC.

The chain carries TRBV19 and TRBJ2-3; no clear D. This CDR3 spans 14 amino acids. The V end lost 6 bases, the J end lost 0 bases, and 10 bases lay between the germline ends. Germline V lookup: CDR1 LNHDA, CDR2 SQIVND (reference sequence). CDR3 bases: TGTGCCAGTAGGGCCCAAAAAAGCACAGATACGCAGTATTTT. Amino acids: CASRAQKSTDTQYF.

The chain has TRBV28 and TRBJ1-1; tentative D call: TRBD1 (5 bases). Germline values: CDR1 MDHEN, CDR2 SYDVKM. The CDR3 has 14 residues. V lost 4 bases and J 4 bases, leaving 13 bases between the germline ends. CDR3: CASSSSGTVTEAFF. The CDR3 nucleotides read TGTGCCAGCAGTTCAAGCGGGACTGTCACTGAAGCTTTCTTT.

This clone was detected a few times. V is TRBV14 and J is TRBJ2-7; D assignment may be TRBD1 or TRBD2 (5 bases each). There are 16 residues in the CDR3. Germline CDR1 reads SGHDN; CDR2 reads FVKESK. V was pared by 1 base and J by 2 bases, with 15 bases between. The CDR3 loop is CASSQGGFRGPYEQYF. CDR3 sequence (DNA): TGTGCCAGCAGCCAAGGGGGGTTCCGTGGGCCCTACGAGCAGTACTTC.

The rearrangement links TRBV14 to TRBJ1-2; no clear D gene. V was cut by 2 bases and J by 7 bases, with 11 bases left in between. CDR3 length equals 13 residues. Germline-derived CDR1 and CDR2 are SGHDN and FVKESK. The CDR3 nucleotides read TGTGCCAGCAGCCAAAATGTCGGAATTGGCTACACCTTC. Encoded protein: CASSQNVGIGYTF.

This clone was seen just once. The rearrangement joins TRBV9 to TRBJ2-1, with TRBD2 identical over 7 bases. This CDR3 has 15 residues. The J segment lost 4 bases and the V segment lost 0 bases, leaving 4 bases of the junction unmatched. The germline V gene encodes CDR1 SGDLS and CDR2 YYNGEE. Written as DNA, the CDR3 is TGTGCCAGCAGCGTAGAGTCTAGCGGTTACAATGAGCAGTTCTTC. Protein product: CASSVESSGYNEQFF.

The chain's CDR3 is CASTPRTAGAFF. The CDR3 nucleotides read TGTGCCAGCACCCCGAGGACAGCCGGAGCTTTCTTT. This rearrangement joins TRBV12-3 or TRBV12-4 to TRBJ1-1, with D possibly TRBD1 on 6 matching bases. CDR3 length: 12 amino acids. V lost 7 bases to trimming and J lost 10 bases, with 16 bases between them.

The genes are TRBV11-2 and TRBJ2-7, with D unclear. The CDR3 has 13 residues. Germline lookup yields CDR1 SGHAT and CDR2 FQNNGV. Trimming pared 1 base from V and 4 bases from J, leaving 8 bases between. CDR3 region: CASSLGVTYEQYF. CDR3 in DNA: TGTGCCAGCAGCTTAGGTGTGACTTACGAGCAGTACTTC.

The rearrangement joins TRBV19 to TRBJ2-7, with 11 bases identical to TRBD1. Germline trimming cut 6 bases from V and 4 bases from J; bases unmatched to any gene: 8. Germline-derived CDR1 and CDR2 are LNHDA and SQIVND (reference sequence). CDR3 length equals 15 residues. The CDR3 here is CASSLGQGEIYEQYF. Here the CDR3 DNA reads TGTGCCAGTAGCCTGGGACAGGGGGAGATATACGAGCAGTACTTC. The full variable domain, rest sourced from reference TRBV19 and TRBJ2-7, is DGGITQSPKYLFRKEGQNVTLSCEQNLNHDAMYWYRQDPGQGLRLIYYSQIVNDFQKGDIAEGYSVSREKKESFPLTVTSAQKNPTAFYLCASSLGQGEIYEQYFGPGTRLTVT.

The chain combines TRBV30 with TRBJ1-1, with 10 bases aligning to TRBD1. V dropped 2 bases and J dropped 1; count of bases not matched to a gene: 7. The CDR3 has 16 amino acids. Germline V gene lookup returns CDR1 GTSNPN and CDR2 SVGIG (reference sequence). CDR3: CAWSTARTGGNTEAFF. The CDR3 nucleotides are TGTGCCTGGAGTACCGCCCGGACAGGGGGGAACACTGAAGCTTTCTTT.

The rearrangement links TRBV7-2 to TRBJ2-7; D gene ambiguous. The V gene lost 3 bases and the J gene lost 0 bases, with 6 bases spanning the gap. The CDR3 contains 13 residues. Germline CDR1 reads SGHTA; CDR2 reads FQGNSA. CDR3 in DNA: TGTGCCAGCAGCTTGCAAAGCTCCTACGAGCAGTACTTC. The encoded protein is CASSLQSSYEQYF.

The chain is built from TRBV6-5 and TRBJ1-2; a weak D match, TRBD1 (5 bases). The CDR3 is made up of 14 amino acids. The V gene's germline CDR1 is MNHEY and CDR2 SVGAGI. Trimming pared 4 bases from V and 5 bases from J, leaving 14 bases between. CDR3 bases: TGTGCCAGCAGTTTCGGGGGGATTCCGTATGGCTACACCTTC. This sequence encodes CASSFGGIPYGYTF.

The rearrangement joins TRBV6-5 to TRBJ2-3; TRBD1 or TRBD2 may be the D gene (5 bases each). V was cut by 3 bases and J by 1 base, with 11 bases left in between. Germline lookup yields CDR1 MNHEY and CDR2 SVGAGI. CDR3 length: 15 amino acids. CDR3 in amino acids: CASSYMRGGTDTQYF. CDR3 DNA sequence: TGTGCCAGCAGTTATATGAGGGGCGGCACAGATACGCAGTATTTT.

The chain couples TRBV5-1 to TRBJ2-7; the match to TRBD2 covers 9 bases. CDR1 and CDR2 (germline): SGHRS, YFSETQ. J gave up 0 bases and V 4 bases, and 8 bases lay outside the gene matches. The CDR3 sequence is 16 residues long. CDR3 nucleotide sequence: TGCGCCAGCAGCCCCGATAGCGGGGGTAGCTCCTACGAGCAGTACTTC. Protein: CASSPDSGGSSYEQYF.

This clone was counted once. This chain connects TRBV7-3 to TRBJ2-3; D may be TRBD2 (5 bases). Germline lookup yields CDR1 SGHTA and CDR2 FQGTGA. V was pared by 4 bases and J by 8 bases, with 7 bases between. The CDR3 loop spans 11 amino acids. The CDR3 reads CASSSGGTQYF. The CDR3 DNA is TGTGCCAGCAGCTCCGGAGGTACGCAGTATTTT.

The chain carries TRBV12-3 or TRBV12-4 and TRBJ2-3; no firm D call. Deletions cut 6 bases from V and 2 bases from J, with 3 bases between. The CDR3 consists of 11 residues. The DNA of the CDR3 is TGTGCCAGCAGGTTCACAGATACGCAGTATTTT. As protein: CASRFTDTQYF.

The V call is TRBV10-3, the J call TRBJ2-1, with unresolved D. Deletions cut 4 bases from V and 1 base from J, with 14 bases between. Germline loops: CDR1 ENHRY, CDR2 SYGVKD. The CDR3 sequence is 16 residues long. Written as DNA, the CDR3 is TGTGCCATCAGTGGGGTTGGGCGAAGTTCCTACAATGAGCAGTTCTTC. Translating it yields CAISGVGRSSYNEQFF.

The CDR3 bases are TGTGCCAGCAGCCTGGGAGCTGGCAGGGGCTATGGCTACACCTTC. This translates into CASSLGAGRGYGYTF. The genes are TRBV3-1 (or the pseudogene TRBV3-2) and TRBJ1-2; D is perhaps TRBD1 (6 bases). V was pared by 4 bases and J by 4 bases, with 16 bases between. This CDR3 comprises 15 residues. Germline V gene lookup returns CDR1 LGHDT and CDR2 YNNKEL (reference sequence).

The J gene is TRBJ1-5, the V gene TRBV19; 10 bases agree with TRBD1. Germline V CDR1 and CDR2: LNHDA, SQIVND (reference sequence). There are 18 residues in the CDR3. Trimming cost V 0 bases and J 7 bases; bases outside gene matches: 12. The CDR3 coding sequence is TGTGCCAGTAGTATAGACCGGGACAGGGGTTTTTCTGAACAGCCCCAGCATTTT. This translates into CASSIDRDRGFSEQPQHF.

The J gene is TRBJ2-6, the V gene TRBV5-5, with D possibly matching TRBD2 (5 bases). CDR3 length equals 19 residues. The V end was cut by 0 bases, the J end by 1 base, with 17 bases between. In germline, CDR1 is SGHKS, CDR2 YYEKEE (reference sequence). The CDR3 DNA reads as TGTGCCAGCAGCTTGGGGGCGGCGGTTTCGGGGTCTGGGGCCAACGTCCTGACTTTC. It is translated as CASSLGAAVSGSGANVLTF. Based on the CDR3 plus reference TRBV5-5 and TRBJ2-6, the full variable domain is DAGVTQSPTHLIKTRGQQVTLRCSPISGHKSVSWYQQVLGQGPQFIFQYYEKEERGRGNFPDRFSARQFPNYSSELNVNALLLGDSALYLCASSLGAAVSGSGANVLTFGAGSRLTVL.

This clone appeared a few times. The genes are TRBV18 and TRBJ1-2, with TRBD1 identical over 8 bases. Germline-derived CDR1 and CDR2 are KGHSH and LQKENI. CDR3 length equals 15 residues. J was trimmed by 3 bases and V by 5 bases; bases with no gene match: 8. The CDR3 sequence is CASSEGQGGDYGYTF. CDR3 DNA: TGTGCCAGCTCAGAAGGACAGGGAGGGGACTATGGCTACACCTTC.

This chain uses TRBV10-3 with TRBJ2-3; D is perhaps TRBD2 (5 bases). V was shortened by 6 bases and J by 1 base, with 20 bases between the two germline ends. CDR3 size: 17 residues. Germline V gene lookup returns CDR1 ENHRY and CDR2 SYGVKD. In DNA, the CDR3 is TGTGCCATCAGGCACCCCGGGAAGGACTTCCGCACAGATACGCAGTATTTT. Its translation: CAIRHPGKDFRTDTQYF.

The J gene is TRBJ2-3, the V gene TRBV7-3; D is unresolved. Trimming pared 0 bases from V and 0 bases from J, leaving 13 bases between. Germline V gene lookup returns CDR1 SGHTA and CDR2 FQGTGA. The CDR3 totals 17 residues. CDR3 in DNA: TGTGCCAGCAGCTTAACCCCCGGGCCTTCAAGCACAGATACGCAGTATTTT. It translates to CASSLTPGPSSTDTQYF.

The chain recombines TRBV15 with TRBJ1-2, with D hard to call. Germline lookup yields CDR1 LNHNV and CDR2 YYDKDF (reference sequence). V dropped 3 bases and J dropped 2 bases, with 4 bases sitting between them. This CDR3 region has 12 residues. Written as DNA, the CDR3 is TGTGCCACCAGCAGCAGCAACTATGGCTACACCTTC. The encoded protein is CATSSSNYGYTF.

The chain recombines TRBV30 with TRBJ1-5; tentatively, D is TRBD1 (5 bases). The V gene lost 3 bases and the J gene lost 0 bases, with 6 bases spanning the gap. CDR1 is GTSNPN and CDR2 is SVGIG in the germline V gene (reference sequence). The CDR3 covers 13 residues. The chain's CDR3 is CAWSRDSNQPQHF. CDR3 nucleotides: TGTGCCTGGAGCAGGGATAGCAATCAGCCCCAGCATTTT.

V usage is TRBV5-1 and J usage is TRBJ1-1; perhaps TRBD1 as D (5 bases). Trimming removed 5 bases from V and 6 bases from J, with 17 bases in between. The CDR3 contains 14 residues. Germline V lookup: CDR1 SGHRS, CDR2 YFSETQ. CDR3 sequence (DNA): TGCGCCAGCAGTTTTCATGGGGGGGAATCTGAAGCTTTCTTT. It yields the protein CASSFHGGESEAFF.

The chain employs TRBV3-1 (or the pseudogene TRBV3-2) and TRBJ2-1; D is possibly TRBD1 or TRBD2 (5 bases each). The CDR3 totals 17 residues. Germline V gene lookup returns CDR1 LGHDT and CDR2 YNNKEL (reference sequence). Trimming pared 2 bases from V and 7 bases from J, leaving 21 bases between. CDR3 bases: TGTGCCAGCAGCCAATTCCCGTGGGGGACCCGGCGAAATGAGCAGTTCTTC. This encodes CASSQFPWGTRRNEQFF.

The chain carries TRBV5-4 and TRBJ2-3; TRBD2 might be the D (5 bases). The CDR3 totals 13 residues. Trimming cost V 1 base and J 6 bases, with 9 bases left between them. Germline lookup yields CDR1 SGHNT and CDR2 YYREEE (reference sequence). Here the CDR3 DNA reads TGTGCCAGCAGCTTGAGAGGGTCGGATACGCAGTATTTT. Amino acid sequence: CASSLRGSDTQYF.